This TCR beta chain was retrieved from a study of T-cell memory formation after mild COVID-19. TCRdb re-analysed the 5' RACE reads in MiXCR, keeping a single row per CDR3 protein. The sample consists of a few hundred thousand distinct CDR3 sequences, less than 25% of them appearing once. V was cut by 2 bases and J by 10 bases, with 13 bases left in between. The CDR3 contains 13 residues. CDR1 is SGHRS, CDR2 YFSETQ, per germline. This chain connects TRBV5-1 to TRBJ2-1; D gene uncertain. Sequenced input: PBMCs or a T cell subset sorted from them (not recorded which). The sequence came from an adult woman who had mild COVID-19 (a few samples of this study predate the infection). Cell type and time point are not known. The CDR3 sequence is CASSFHYSLEQFF. Written as DNA, the CDR3 is TGCGCCAGCAGCTTCCACTACAGCCTCGAGCAGTTCTTC.